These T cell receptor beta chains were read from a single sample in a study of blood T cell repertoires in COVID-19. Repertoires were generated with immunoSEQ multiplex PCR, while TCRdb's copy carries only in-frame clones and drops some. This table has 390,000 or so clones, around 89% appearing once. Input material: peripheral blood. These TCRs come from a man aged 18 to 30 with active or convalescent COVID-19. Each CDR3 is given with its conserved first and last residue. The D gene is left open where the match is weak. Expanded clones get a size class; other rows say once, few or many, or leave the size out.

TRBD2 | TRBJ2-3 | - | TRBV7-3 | CASSLAGGSTDTQYF | TGTGCCAGCAGCTTGGCGGGGGGGAGCACAGATACGCAGTATTTT
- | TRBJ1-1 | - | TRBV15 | CATSRDRWTEAFF | TGTGCCACCAGCAGAGATCGGTGGACTGAAGCTTTCTTT
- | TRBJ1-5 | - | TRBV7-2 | CASSLSYGGFNNQPQHF | TGTGCCAGCAGCTTAAGTTACGGGGGTTTTAACAATCAGCCCCAGCATTTT
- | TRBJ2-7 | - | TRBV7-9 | CASGNRAPEQYF | TGTGCCAGCGGAAACAGGGCGCCCGAGCAGTACTTC
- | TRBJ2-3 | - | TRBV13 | CASSYQSDTQYF | TGTGCCAGCAGTTATCAGTCAGATACGCAGTATTTT
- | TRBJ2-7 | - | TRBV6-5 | CASSPTGPIPYEQYF | TGTGCCAGCAGCCCGACAGGCCCCATTCCCTACGAGCAGTACTTC
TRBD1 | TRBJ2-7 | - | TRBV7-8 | CASSLGRGREQYF | TGTGCCAGCAGCTTGGGCAGGGGGCGCGAGCAGTACTTC
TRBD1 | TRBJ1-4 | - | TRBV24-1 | CATSDSGTGGEKLFF | TGTGCCACCAGTGATTCCGGGACAGGGGGTGAAAAACTGTTTTTT
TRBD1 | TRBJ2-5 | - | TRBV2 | CASTGLDRGLQETQYF | TGTGCCAGCACCGGGCTGGACAGGGGACTCCAAGAGACCCAGTACTTC
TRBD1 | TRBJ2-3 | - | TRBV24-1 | CATSGTGGGNTQYF | TGTGCCACCTCCGGGACAGGGGGCGGGAATACGCAGTATTTT
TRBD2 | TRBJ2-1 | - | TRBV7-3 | CASSPGGLGEQFF | TGTGCCAGCAGCCCGGGAGGCCTCGGGGAGCAGTTCTTC
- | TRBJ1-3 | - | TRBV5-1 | CASTEVSGFGPGNTIYF | TGCGCCAGCACCGAGGTATCGGGATTCGGGCCTGGAAACACCATATATTTT
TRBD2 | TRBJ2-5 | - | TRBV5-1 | CASSDSSGGKETQYF | TGCGCCAGCAGCGACAGTAGCGGGGGGAAAGAGACCCAGTACTTC
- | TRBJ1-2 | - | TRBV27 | CASSFAGNNYGYTF | TGTGCCAGCAGTTTTGCGGGGAATAACTATGGCTACACCTTC
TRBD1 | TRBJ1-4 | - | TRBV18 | CASSPGRQGREKLFF | TGTGCCAGCTCACCGGGCCGACAGGGTCGTGAAAAACTGTTTTTT
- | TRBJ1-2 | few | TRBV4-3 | CASSLFRVGYTF | TGCGCCAGCAGCCTTTTTCGGGTAGGCTACACCTTC
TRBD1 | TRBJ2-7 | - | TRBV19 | CASRRQGASYEQYF | TGTGCCAGTAGGCGACAGGGGGCATCGTACGAGCAGTACTTC
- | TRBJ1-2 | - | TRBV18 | CASSRANYGYTF | TGTGCCAGCTCACGCGCTAACTATGGCTACACCTTC
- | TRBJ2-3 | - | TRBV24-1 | CATSDPSTDTQYF | TGTGCCACCAGTGACCCAAGCACAGATACGCAGTATTTT
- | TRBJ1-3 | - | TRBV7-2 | CASSLGPQGSSGNTIYF | TGTGCCAGCAGCTTAGGACCTCAGGGGAGCTCTGGAAACACCATATATTTT
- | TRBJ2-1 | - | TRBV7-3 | CATSSGSYNEQFF | TGTGCCACTTCCTCCGGCTCCTACAATGAGCAGTTCTTC
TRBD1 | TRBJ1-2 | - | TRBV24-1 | CATSGGTANYGYTF | TGTGCCACCAGTGGAGGGACAGCTAACTATGGCTACACCTTC
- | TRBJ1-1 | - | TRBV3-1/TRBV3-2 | CASSQEDLGGGEAFF | TGTGCCAGCAGCCAAGAGGATTTGGGGGGAGGTGAAGCTTTCTTT
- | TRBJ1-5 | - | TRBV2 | CASSEVGQPQHF | TGTGCCAGCAGTGAAGTTGGCCAGCCCCAGCATTTT
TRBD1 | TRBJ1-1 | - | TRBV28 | CASRVRRQGVYVYTEAFF | TGTGCCAGCAGAGTGAGAAGACAGGGGGTCTACGTGTACACTGAAGCTTTCTTT
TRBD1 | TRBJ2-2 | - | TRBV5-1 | CASSFLGTGGGTGELFF | TGCGCCAGCAGCTTTCTCGGGACAGGGGGAGGCACCGGGGAGCTGTTTTTT
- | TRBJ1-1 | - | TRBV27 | CASSLEGVKTEAFF | TGTGCCAGCAGTTTAGAAGGGGTTAAGACTGAAGCTTTCTTT
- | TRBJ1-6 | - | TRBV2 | CASSEGALNSPLHF | TGTGCCAGCAGTGAAGGGGCCCTGAATTCACCCCTCCACTTT
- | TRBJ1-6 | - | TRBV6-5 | CASSYWEPDNSPLHF | TGTGCCAGCAGTTACTGGGAGCCTGATAATTCACCCCTCCACTTT
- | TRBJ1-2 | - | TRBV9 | CASSVDAGWYGYTF | TGTGCCAGCAGCGTAGACGCAGGGTGGTATGGCTACACCTTC
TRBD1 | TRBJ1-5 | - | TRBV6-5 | CASRSDRGGNQPQHF | TGTGCCAGCAGAAGCGACAGGGGCGGCAATCAGCCCCAGCATTTT
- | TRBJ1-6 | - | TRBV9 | CASSATGVNSPLHF | TGTGCCAGCAGCGCGACAGGAGTAAATTCACCCCTCCACTTT
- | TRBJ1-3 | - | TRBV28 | CASSLWGLENTIYF | TGTGCCAGCAGTTTGTGGGGGCTAGAGAACACCATATATTTT
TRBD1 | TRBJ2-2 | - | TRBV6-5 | CASNGQGAVGELFF | TGTGCCAGCAACGGACAGGGGGCGGTCGGGGAGCTGTTTTTT
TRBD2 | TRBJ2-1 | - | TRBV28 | CASSLAGGRTNEQFF | TGTGCCAGCAGTTTAGCGGGAGGGCGGACCAATGAGCAGTTCTTC
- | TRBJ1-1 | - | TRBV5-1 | CASSLDPGSEAFF | TGCGCCAGCAGCTTGGATCCGGGGTCTGAAGCTTTCTTT
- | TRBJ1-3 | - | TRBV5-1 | CASSLNSGSGNTIYF | TGCGCCAGCAGCTTGAATTCAGGCTCTGGAAACACCATATATTTT
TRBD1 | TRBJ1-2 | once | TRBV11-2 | CASSQLQGNGYTF | TGTGCCAGCAGCCAATTACAGGGGAATGGCTACACCTTC
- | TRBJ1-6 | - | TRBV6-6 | CASRQPVWNSPLHF | TGTGCCAGCAGACAACCCGTTTGGAATTCACCCCTCCACTTT
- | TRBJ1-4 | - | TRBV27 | CASSLTGREKLFF | TGTGCCAGCAGTTTAACAGGGAGAGAAAAACTGTTTTTT
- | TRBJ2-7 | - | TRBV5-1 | CASSGDSYYEQYF | TGCGCCAGCAGCGGTGACAGTTACTACGAGCAGTACTTC